The clone carrying this TCR beta chain was counted between two and nine times. This record belongs to a study of cytomegalovirus exposure and HLA in healthy donors. Background on the study: The early release's HLA-typed donors yielded roughly 85 million unique TCRs.

Each donor was nominally healthy when sampled (though unrecorded immune exposures were likely). Vbeta (60) and Jbeta (13) primers were used in the PCR. Assay used: immunoSEQ multiplex PCR; TCRdb lists only in-frame clones, some missing. This sample carries 98,000 or so clones, approximately 80% of them seen once, and the ten largest clones take about 5.4%. CDR1 SNHLY and CDR2 FYNNEI come from the germline V gene. V shed 6 bases and J shed 4 bases, with 13 bases lying between them. This CDR3 comprises 14 residues. The origin of this receptor is a woman younger than 35 in good health and CMV-seropositive. The source material was PBMCs. The chain recombines TRBV2 with TRBJ1-5; tentative D call: TRBD1 (6 bases). CDR3 sequence (DNA): TGTGCCAGCAGGTCTGGACAGAATAATCAGCCCCAGCATTTT. As protein: CASRSGQNNQPQHF. Full variable domain (outside the CDR3, taken from reference TRBV2 and TRBJ1-5): EPEVTQTPSHQVTQMGQEVILRCVPISNHLYFYWYRQILGQKVEFLVSFYNNEISEKSEIFDDQFSVERPDGSNFTLKIRSTKLEDSAMYFCASRSGQNNQPQHFGDGTRLSIL.